This T cell receptor beta chain was profiled in a study of cytomegalovirus exposure and HLA in healthy donors. As concerns this clone: What it binds is unknown.

PCR was performed using 60 Vbeta and 13 Jbeta primers. Study processing details: Roughly 11 million of the roughly 77 million unique TCR beta chains counted in a later analysis were shared. Sequencing was performed with immunoSEQ multiplex PCR; in TCRdb, only in-frame clones are kept and a portion is missing. From that table come the V and J calls and clone size; the DNA was used to work out D and trimming. The table has 130,000 or so clones, roughly four fifths seen once. Points from the study as a whole: Later analysis indicated greater clonal expansion among HLA-associated TCR beta chains than among equally common other chains.

The ends were cut back, 0 bases at V and 15 bases at J, with 17 bases in the middle. The CDR3 covers 13 residues. Germline assignment: CDR1 SQVTM and CDR2 ANQGSEA. Sequencing was performed on PBMCs. The TCR was taken from a man aged 18 to 30 in good health and CMV-seropositive. V usage is TRBV29-1 and J usage is TRBJ1-4; maybe TRBD1 (6 bases). The CDR3 coding sequence is TGCAGCGTTGAAGATGTAAGAGGGGGAGAATTGTTTTTT. Amino acid sequence: CSVEDVRGGELFF.